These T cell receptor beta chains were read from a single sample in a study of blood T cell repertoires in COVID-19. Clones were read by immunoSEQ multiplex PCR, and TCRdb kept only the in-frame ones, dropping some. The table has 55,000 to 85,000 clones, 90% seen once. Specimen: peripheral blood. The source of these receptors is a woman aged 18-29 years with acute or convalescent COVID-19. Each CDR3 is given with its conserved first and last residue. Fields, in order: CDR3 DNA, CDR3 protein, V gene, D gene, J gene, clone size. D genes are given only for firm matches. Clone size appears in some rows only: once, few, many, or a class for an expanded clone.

CDR3nt: TGTGCCAGCAGTGAAGCGCAGGGGACAGGGAGCCAGCCCCAGCATTTT
CDR3aa: CASSEAQGTGSQPQHF
v_gene: TRBV6-1
d_gene: TRBD1
j_gene: TRBJ1-5
abundance: -

CDR3nt: TGTGCCAGCAGCTCCGGACTCCCAGGTATCGGCAATCAGCCCCAGCATTTT
CDR3aa: CASSSGLPGIGNQPQHF
v_gene: TRBV7-2
d_gene: -
j_gene: TRBJ1-5
abundance: once

CDR3nt: TGTGCCAGCAGTGATGGTAGCACTGAAGCTTTCTTT
CDR3aa: CASSDGSTEAFF
v_gene: TRBV28
d_gene: -
j_gene: TRBJ1-1
abundance: -

CDR3nt: TGTGCCAGCAGTGACAGGGTCGAGCAGTACTTC
CDR3aa: CASSDRVEQYF
v_gene: TRBV25-1
d_gene: -
j_gene: TRBJ2-7
abundance: -

CDR3nt: TGTGCCAGCAGTGAAGACGGGACAGGGAGTTCACCCCTCCACTTT
CDR3aa: CASSEDGTGSSPLHF
v_gene: TRBV6-1
d_gene: TRBD1
j_gene: TRBJ1-6
abundance: -

CDR3nt: TGCGCCAGCAGTCAATCGAACAGTTGCCAGAATATATGGGAAAAACTGTTTTTT
CDR3aa: CASSQSNSCQNIWEKLFF
v_gene: TRBV23-1
d_gene: -
j_gene: TRBJ1-4
abundance: -

CDR3nt: TGTGCCAGCAGCATGGCCCGGGGGATCCCTGAAGCTTTCTTT
CDR3aa: CASSMARGIPEAFF
v_gene: TRBV11-2
d_gene: -
j_gene: TRBJ1-1
abundance: -

CDR3nt: TGTGCCAGCAGCCGGACAGGGAACGGGGAGCAGTTCTTC
CDR3aa: CASSRTGNGEQFF
v_gene: TRBV27
d_gene: TRBD1
j_gene: TRBJ2-1
abundance: -

CDR3nt: TGCGCCAGCAGCCAAGTTGTAGCCTCAAACTATGGCTACACCTTC
CDR3aa: CASSQVVASNYGYTF
v_gene: TRBV4-3
d_gene: -
j_gene: TRBJ1-2
abundance: -

CDR3nt: TGTGCCAGCAGCTTACAGGGTTACGAGCAGTACTTC
CDR3aa: CASSLQGYEQYF
v_gene: TRBV7-8
d_gene: -
j_gene: TRBJ2-7
abundance: -

CDR3nt: TGTGCCAGCCGCGCGGGAGCTACCGAGCAGTTCTTC
CDR3aa: CASRAGATEQFF
v_gene: TRBV6-5
d_gene: TRBD2
j_gene: TRBJ2-1
abundance: -

CDR3nt: TGTGCCAGCAGCGATGGACTGTACTATGGCTACACCTTC
CDR3aa: CASSDGLYYGYTF
v_gene: TRBV12-3/TRBV12-4
d_gene: -
j_gene: TRBJ1-2
abundance: -

CDR3nt: TGTGCCAGCAGCTTTCGGGATGAGCAGTTCTTC
CDR3aa: CASSFRDEQFF
v_gene: TRBV7-9
d_gene: -
j_gene: TRBJ2-1
abundance: -

CDR3nt: TGTGCCAGTAGTATGGGGTCGGGTCGTACGGGGAGCAATCAGCCCCAGCATTTT
CDR3aa: CASSMGSGRTGSNQPQHF
v_gene: TRBV19
d_gene: -
j_gene: TRBJ1-5
abundance: -

CDR3nt: TGTGCCAGCAGTGAGGGACAGGGACCCTATGGCTACACCTTC
CDR3aa: CASSEGQGPYGYTF
v_gene: TRBV2
d_gene: TRBD1
j_gene: TRBJ1-2
abundance: -

CDR3nt: TGTGCCAGCAGTCCCCGGGACAGTCATAAGGGGGGACAGCCCCAGCATTTT
CDR3aa: CASSPRDSHKGGQPQHF
v_gene: TRBV28
d_gene: TRBD1
j_gene: TRBJ1-5
abundance: -

CDR3nt: TGTGCCAGCAGCTTGGGAGGGAGGTCTAACACCGGGGAGCTGTTTTTT
CDR3aa: CASSLGGRSNTGELFF
v_gene: TRBV7-2
d_gene: TRBD2
j_gene: TRBJ2-2
abundance: -

CDR3nt: TGTGCCAGCAGCTTAGGACAGGGTGATTACAATGAGCAGTTCTTC
CDR3aa: CASSLGQGDYNEQFF
v_gene: TRBV11-3
d_gene: TRBD1
j_gene: TRBJ2-1
abundance: -

CDR3nt: TGTGCCAGCAGCCCAACAGGTTACGAGCAGTACTTC
CDR3aa: CASSPTGYEQYF
v_gene: TRBV6-6
d_gene: -
j_gene: TRBJ2-7
abundance: -

CDR3nt: TGTGCCAGCAGCCAAGTTGAGGGACAGGGGTTTGGATATGGCTACACCTTC
CDR3aa: CASSQVEGQGFGYGYTF
v_gene: TRBV4-2
d_gene: TRBD1
j_gene: TRBJ1-2
abundance: -

CDR3nt: TGCGCCAGCAGCCTAACACCAGGTGCTGGGGCCAACGTCCTGACTTTC
CDR3aa: CASSLTPGAGANVLTF
v_gene: TRBV4-1
d_gene: -
j_gene: TRBJ2-6
abundance: -

CDR3nt: TGTGCCAGCCATGACAGGCAGGGACAGAACACTGAAGCTTTCTTT
CDR3aa: CASHDRQGQNTEAFF
v_gene: TRBV21-1
d_gene: -
j_gene: TRBJ1-1
abundance: -

CDR3nt: TGTGCCAGCAGCTCCGGGACAGCTAATTCACCCCTCCACTTT
CDR3aa: CASSSGTANSPLHF
v_gene: TRBV7-9
d_gene: TRBD1
j_gene: TRBJ1-6
abundance: -

CDR3nt: TGTGCCAGCAGTTCCCGGCCCCAGGGGAACACTGAAGCTTTCTTT
CDR3aa: CASSSRPQGNTEAFF
v_gene: TRBV27
d_gene: -
j_gene: TRBJ1-1
abundance: -

CDR3nt: TGTGCCAGCAGCCATACCCAGGGGAACACTGAAGCTTTCTTT
CDR3aa: CASSHTQGNTEAFF
v_gene: TRBV14
d_gene: -
j_gene: TRBJ1-1
abundance: -

CDR3nt: TGTGCCAGCAGCTTTACCACATCCTACGAGCAGTACTTC
CDR3aa: CASSFTTSYEQYF
v_gene: TRBV11-1
d_gene: -
j_gene: TRBJ2-7
abundance: -

CDR3nt: TGTGCCGGGGAGGGTAGTTCGGGAGCTTTCTTT
CDR3aa: CAGEGSSGAFF
v_gene: TRBV30
d_gene: -
j_gene: TRBJ1-1
abundance: -

CDR3nt: TGTGCCAGTAGTCTGACTAGCGGGGGCGTCCCCTACGAGCAGTACTTC
CDR3aa: CASSLTSGGVPYEQYF
v_gene: TRBV19
d_gene: TRBD2
j_gene: TRBJ2-7
abundance: -

CDR3nt: TGTGCCAGCAGTGAAAACAGGGGATTCTACGAGCAGTACTTC
CDR3aa: CASSENRGFYEQYF
v_gene: TRBV2
d_gene: TRBD1
j_gene: TRBJ2-7
abundance: -

CDR3nt: TGTGCCAGCTCACCAGGACTGTCGGGGGTCCAAGAGACCCAGTACTTC
CDR3aa: CASSPGLSGVQETQYF
v_gene: TRBV18
d_gene: -
j_gene: TRBJ2-5
abundance: -

CDR3nt: TGTGCCAGCAGTTATGGTGGGGGGGACGCTTTCTTT
CDR3aa: CASSYGGGDAFF
v_gene: TRBV6-2/TRBV6-3
d_gene: -
j_gene: TRBJ1-1
abundance: -

CDR3nt: TGCAGCGTTGTCTTGGACAGCTCTAATGAAAAACTGTTTTTT
CDR3aa: CSVVLDSSNEKLFF
v_gene: TRBV29-1
d_gene: -
j_gene: TRBJ1-4
abundance: -

CDR3nt: TGTGCCTGCGTAGCGGGAGATACGCAGTATTTT
CDR3aa: CACVAGDTQYF
v_gene: TRBV30
d_gene: TRBD2
j_gene: TRBJ2-3
abundance: -

CDR3nt: TGTGCCAGCAGTTACACCGACAGGGGTGATTCACCCCTCCACTTT
CDR3aa: CASSYTDRGDSPLHF
v_gene: TRBV6-5
d_gene: TRBD1
j_gene: TRBJ1-6
abundance: -

CDR3nt: TGTGCCAGCAGTGCCACACAGGGGGTGGAGGGGTATGGCTACACCTTC
CDR3aa: CASSATQGVEGYGYTF
v_gene: TRBV6-1
d_gene: TRBD1
j_gene: TRBJ1-2
abundance: -

CDR3nt: TGCGCCAGCAGCGACCTAGCGGGAGTCACCAATGAGCAGTTCTTC
CDR3aa: CASSDLAGVTNEQFF
v_gene: TRBV5-1
d_gene: TRBD2
j_gene: TRBJ2-1
abundance: few

CDR3nt: TGTGCCAGCAGCTCTGGACTAGCGGGGGTGTCCTACGAGCAGTACTTC
CDR3aa: CASSSGLAGVSYEQYF
v_gene: TRBV7-9
d_gene: TRBD2
j_gene: TRBJ2-7
abundance: -

CDR3nt: TGTGCCAGCAGTGATCCAGGGCAGGGGCATACGCAGTATTTT
CDR3aa: CASSDPGQGHTQYF
v_gene: TRBV2
d_gene: -
j_gene: TRBJ2-3
abundance: once

CDR3nt: TGTGCCAGCAGCCCGTCGGGGGGTGGACCTCTGGGTGCCAACGTCCTGACTTTC
CDR3aa: CASSPSGGGPLGANVLTF
v_gene: TRBV7-9
d_gene: TRBD2
j_gene: TRBJ2-6
abundance: -

CDR3nt: TGCGCCAGCAGCCAATCGGTCAATAATGAAAAACTGTTTTTT
CDR3aa: CASSQSVNNEKLFF
v_gene: TRBV4-3
d_gene: -
j_gene: TRBJ1-4
abundance: -

CDR3nt: TGTGCCAGTAGTATAGACGTAGGACTAGCGTTAACCAAGAGGGGCACAGATACGCAGTATTTT
CDR3aa: CASSIDVGLALTKRGTDTQYF
v_gene: TRBV19
d_gene: TRBD2
j_gene: TRBJ2-3
abundance: -